Each of the 18 T cell receptor beta chains below was sequenced from the same sample in a study of blood T cell repertoires in COVID-19. The repertoire was sequenced with immunoSEQ multiplex PCR; TCRdb's copy has only in-frame clones and lacks some. In the table there are tens of thousands of clones, around 83% of which are singletons. The sample comprised peripheral blood. The receptors were sampled from an elderly man with active COVID-19.

For the CDR3, the DNA is TGTGCCATCAGCAGGGAGACCCAGTACTTC. Residues: CAISRETQYF. This chain links TRBV10-3 with TRBJ2-5; D is undetermined. V was cut by 6 bases and J by 5 bases, with 4 bases left in between. The CDR3 runs 10 residues. Germline lookup yields CDR1 ENHRY and CDR2 SYGVKD.

Note on this clone: The same CDR3 arises from other DNA sequences in this sample as well. This rearrangement joins TRBV9 to TRBJ1-3, with D perhaps TRBD1 (5 bases). Trimming took off 3 bases at V and 0 bases at J, with 10 bases between the two ends. Germline CDR1 reads SGDLS; CDR2 reads YYNGEE. The CDR3 has 15 amino acids. Here the CDR3 reads CASSEGQSSGNTIYF. DNA for the CDR3: TGTGCCAGCAGCGAGGGGCAGAGCTCTGGAAACACCATATATTTT.

The chain employs TRBV2 and TRBJ2-2, with 8 bases aligning to TRBD2. The CDR3 consists of 16 residues. The V gene's germline CDR1 is SNHLY and CDR2 FYNNEI. V shed 2 bases and J 2 bases; nucleotides not matched to a gene: 4. CDR3 sequence (DNA): TGTGCCAGCAGTGAAAAAGCGGGAGCTAACACCGGGGAGCTGTTTTTT. Protein: CASSEKAGANTGELFF.

The chain recombines TRBV5-4 with TRBJ2-7; 7 bases are a match to TRBD2. CDR1 and CDR2 (germline): SGHNT, YYREEE (reference sequence). The trim removed 0 bases at V and 2 bases at J, leaving 8 bases unmatched. The CDR3 is made up of 16 amino acids. DNA for the CDR3: TGTGCCAGCAGCTTGGTAAGGGGAGGGAATGCCTACGAGCAGTACTTC. Translated, it gives CASSLVRGGNAYEQYF.

The chain uses TRBV10-1 and TRBJ2-1, with 8 bases that match TRBD2. Trimming took 9 bases from V and 4 from J; bases not matched to a gene: 11. Germline assignment: CDR1 WNHNN and CDR2 SYGVQD (reference sequence). The CDR3 sequence is 15 residues long. The CDR3 sequence is CASAAGATTYNEQFF. CDR3 bases: TGCGCCAGTGCAGCGGGGGCCACAACTTACAATGAGCAGTTCTTC.

This chain connects TRBV7-9 to TRBJ2-1; no definite D call. The V gene lost 1 base and the J gene lost 8 bases, with 6 bases spanning the gap. The germline V gene has CDR1 SEHNR and CDR2 FQNEAQ (reference sequence). CDR3 length: 12 residues. The CDR3 DNA is TGTGCCAGCAGCTTAGAAACTGATGAGCAGTTCTTC. Translation: CASSLETDEQFF.

The chain is built from TRBV5-1 and TRBJ2-7; TRBD2 agrees at 7 bases. This CDR3 is built from 16 residues. Germline V gene lookup returns CDR1 SGHRS and CDR2 YFSETQ. Losses at the gene ends were 1 base for V and 4 bases for J; bases not matched to a gene: 11. CDR3 region: CASSLNSGPRLYEQYF. As DNA, the CDR3 is TGCGCCAGCAGCTTGAATAGCGGGCCTAGACTTTACGAGCAGTACTTC.

The CDR3 here is CASSKAGRGVNYEQYF. CDR3 DNA sequence: TGTGCCAGCAGCAAAGCGGGCAGGGGGGTAAACTACGAGCAGTACTTC. This chain links TRBV21-1 with TRBJ2-7; TRBD1 reflects the table's D call only, with no check against the DNA. TRBV21-1 has pseudogene status. The CDR3 totals 16 residues.

This clone came up a few times. The chain recombines TRBV6-5 with TRBJ2-6, with TRBD1 identical over 9 bases. The CDR3 consists of 15 residues. The germline CDR1 and CDR2 sequences are MNHEY and SVGAGI. The V gene end was trimmed by 7 bases and the J gene end by 2 bases; junction bases not matched to a gene: 3. As DNA, the CDR3 is TGTGCCAGCACCACAGGGGGCGCTGGGGCCAACGTCCTGACTTTC. It translates to CASTTGGAGANVLTF.

This CDR3 is CASSLYSNQPQHF. As DNA, the CDR3 is TGTGCCAGCAGCCTCTATAGCAATCAGCCCCAGCATTTT. This sequence joins TRBV14 and TRBJ1-5; no firm D call. This CDR3 has 13 residues. Germline CDR1 and CDR2: SGHDN and FVKESK. The germline V and J ends were trimmed by 4 bases and 0 bases, with 4 bases remaining between them.

V gene TRBV6-5 combines with J gene TRBJ1-2; D gene ambiguous. This CDR3 region has 14 residues. The V and J ends lost 4 bases and 3 bases respectively, with 12 bases between them. Germline V gene sequence: CDR1 MNHEY, CDR2 SVGAGI. The CDR3 DNA reads as TGTGCCAGCAGTTCCGGAGGTAGTCACTATGGCTACACCTTC. This translates into CASSSGGSHYGYTF.

This chain joins TRBV10-3 and TRBJ2-7; D may be TRBD1 (6 bases). Trimming left V 0 bases short and J 6 bases short, with 18 bases between. The CDR3 length is 16 residues. In germline, CDR1 is ENHRY, CDR2 SYGVKD. This chain's CDR3 is CAISESLGATHSEQYF. The CDR3 nucleotides are TGTGCCATCAGTGAGTCGCTGGGGGCCACCCACTCCGAGCAGTACTTC.

V and J are TRBV24-1 and TRBJ2-5, with D perhaps matching TRBD1 (6 bases). The CDR3 contains 14 residues. Germline V lookup: CDR1 KGHDR, CDR2 SFDVKD. V lost 4 bases, J lost 5 bases, and 13 bases lay in between. CDR3 coding DNA: TGTGCCACCAGTGACCCACAGGGTGGGGAGACCCAGTACTTC. Translating gives CATSDPQGGETQYF.

This chain connects TRBV7-2 to TRBJ2-3; D is perhaps TRBD2 (6 bases). CDR3 length: 14 amino acids. Germline CDR1 is SGHTA and CDR2 is FQGNSA. Trimming stripped 3 bases from V and 4 bases from J, with 11 bases between. The CDR3 spells CASSFRAGSDTQYF. As DNA, the CDR3 is TGTGCCAGCAGCTTCCGGGCGGGATCAGATACGCAGTATTTT. The complete variable domain, with remaining parts taken from reference TRBV7-2 and TRBJ2-3, reads GAGVSQSPSNKVTEKGKDVELRCDPISGHTALYWYRQSLGQGLEFLIYFQGNSAPDKSGLPSDRFSAERTGGSVSTLTIQRTQQEDSAVYLCASSFRAGSDTQYFGPGTRLTVL.

The J gene is TRBJ2-1, the V gene TRBV6-5; D may be TRBD2 (6 bases). The CDR3 length is 14 residues. Trimming took 2 bases from V and 6 from J, leaving 11 bases between them. Germline V gives CDR1 MNHEY, CDR2 SVGAGI. The CDR3 region is CASSYLTSRNEQFF. The CDR3 nucleotides read TGTGCCAGCAGTTACCTAACTAGCCGCAATGAGCAGTTCTTC.

This clone was found once. The rearrangement uses TRBV19 and TRBJ2-3; weak D call: TRBD1 (5 bases). CDR1 LNHDA and CDR2 SQIVND come from the germline V gene (reference sequence). V was trimmed by 6 bases and J by 3 bases, leaving 13 bases between them. This CDR3 has 14 amino acids. The CDR3 region has the DNA TGTGCCAGTAGGGACAATAGTATGACAGATACGCAGTATTTT. This codes for CASRDNSMTDTQYF.

The chain uses TRBV10-3 and TRBJ1-1, with 9 bases that match TRBD1. Germline-derived CDR1 and CDR2 are ENHRY and SYGVKD. Trimming took 6 bases from V and 5 from J; bases not matched to a gene: 7. CDR3 length: 14 residues. In DNA, the CDR3 is TGTGCCATCAGCGACGGGACAGGGAGTACTGAAGCTTTCTTT. Translating gives CAISDGTGSTEAFF.

In nucleotides, the CDR3 is TGTGCCAACCGAAGGAGCAATACCGAAGCTTTCTTT. As protein: CANRRSNTEAFF. This chain connects TRBV6-5 to TRBJ1-1; unclear D gene. This CDR3 is built from 12 residues. CDR1 is MNHEY, CDR2 SVGAGI, per germline. Trimming shortened V by 10 bases and J by 8 bases, and 17 bases separated the two germline ends.